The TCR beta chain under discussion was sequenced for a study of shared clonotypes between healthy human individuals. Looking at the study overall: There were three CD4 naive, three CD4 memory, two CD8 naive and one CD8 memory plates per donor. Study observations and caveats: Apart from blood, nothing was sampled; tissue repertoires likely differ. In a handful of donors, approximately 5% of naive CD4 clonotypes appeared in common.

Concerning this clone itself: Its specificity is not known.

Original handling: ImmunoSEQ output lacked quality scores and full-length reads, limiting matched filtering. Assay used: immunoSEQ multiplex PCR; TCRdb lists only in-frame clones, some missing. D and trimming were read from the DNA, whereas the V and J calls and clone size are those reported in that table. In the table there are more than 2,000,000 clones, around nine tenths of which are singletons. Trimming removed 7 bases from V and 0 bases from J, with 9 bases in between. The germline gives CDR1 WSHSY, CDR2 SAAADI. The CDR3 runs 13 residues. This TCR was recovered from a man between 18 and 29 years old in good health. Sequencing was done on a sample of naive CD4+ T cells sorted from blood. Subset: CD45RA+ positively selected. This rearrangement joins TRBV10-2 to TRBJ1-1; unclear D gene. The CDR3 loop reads CASIWGLNTEAFF. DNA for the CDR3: TGCGCCAGCATATGGGGATTGAACACTGAAGCTTTCTTT.